What follows is one T cell receptor (beta chain) and its context. Its antigen is unknown. The CDR3 has 15 amino acids. Germline CDR1 and CDR2: MDHEN and SYDVKM. The trim removed 6 bases at V and 2 bases at J, leaving 8 bases unmatched. This sample is drawn from a study of cytomegalovirus exposure and HLA in healthy donors. This PCR relied on a set of 60 Vbeta primers and 13 Jbeta primers. The repertoire was sequenced with immunoSEQ multiplex PCR; TCRdb's copy has only in-frame clones and lacks some. The table has 200,000 or so clones, about 80% seen once. Overall study results and limits: The records held CMV serostatus as the only immune exposure information. The listing of 150 to 200 TCR beta chains classed them as cytomegalovirus-associated. Donors were assumed by presence/absence analyses to have roughly uniform sequencing depth.

The TCR comes from a woman aged 45-60 years in good health and CMV-seropositive. The sequenced material came from PBMCs. The rearrangement links TRBV28 to TRBJ1-2, with 8 nucleotides matching TRBD1. The CDR3 nucleotides are TGTGCCAGCAGAACAGGGGGGGCCCTCAACTATGGCTACACCTTC. Its protein is CASRTGGALNYGYTF.